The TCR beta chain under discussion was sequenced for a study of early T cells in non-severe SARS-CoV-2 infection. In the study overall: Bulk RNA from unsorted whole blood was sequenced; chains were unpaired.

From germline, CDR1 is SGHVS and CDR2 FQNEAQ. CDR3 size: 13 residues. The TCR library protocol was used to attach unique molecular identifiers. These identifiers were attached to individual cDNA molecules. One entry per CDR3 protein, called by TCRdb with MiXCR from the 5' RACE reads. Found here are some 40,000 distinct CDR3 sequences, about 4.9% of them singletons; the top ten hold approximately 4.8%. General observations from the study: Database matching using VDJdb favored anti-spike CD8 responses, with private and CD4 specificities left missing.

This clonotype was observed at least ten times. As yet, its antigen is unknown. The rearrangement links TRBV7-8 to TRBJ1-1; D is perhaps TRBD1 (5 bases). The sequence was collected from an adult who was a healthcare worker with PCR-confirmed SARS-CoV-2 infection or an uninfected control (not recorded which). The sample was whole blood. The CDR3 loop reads CEVRGIENTEAFF. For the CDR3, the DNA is TGTGAAGTTAGGGGAATAGAAAACACTGAAGCTTTCTTT.